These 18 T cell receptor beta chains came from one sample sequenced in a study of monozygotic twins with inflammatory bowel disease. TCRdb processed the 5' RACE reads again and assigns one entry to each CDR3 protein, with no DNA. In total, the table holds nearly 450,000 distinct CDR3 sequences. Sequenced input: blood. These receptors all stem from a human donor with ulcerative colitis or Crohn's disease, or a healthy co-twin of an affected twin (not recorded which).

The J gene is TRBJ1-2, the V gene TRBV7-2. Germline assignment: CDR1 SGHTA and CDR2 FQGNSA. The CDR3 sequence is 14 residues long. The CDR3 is CASTFWGFPYGYTF.

The CDR3 loop is CASSRGLADEQYF. This chain links TRBV3-1 with TRBJ2-7; TCRdb selects TRBD2, and the lack of DNA leaves this call unchecked. CDR1 LGHDT and CDR2 YNNKEL come from the germline V gene (reference sequence). CDR3 length: 13 amino acids.

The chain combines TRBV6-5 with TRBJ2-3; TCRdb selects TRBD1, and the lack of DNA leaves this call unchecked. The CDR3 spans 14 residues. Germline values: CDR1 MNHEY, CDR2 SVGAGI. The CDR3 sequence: CASSYLRGANTQYF.

The CDR3 protein is CASSLGQGPGRETQYF. The V gene is TRBV7-2, the J gene TRBJ2-5; TCRdb indicates TRBD1, and absent DNA this call remains unverified. The CDR3 is 16 amino acids. Germline CDR1 is SGHTA and CDR2 is FQGNSA.

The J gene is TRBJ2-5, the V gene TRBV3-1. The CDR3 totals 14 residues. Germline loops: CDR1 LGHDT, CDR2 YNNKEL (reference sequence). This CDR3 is CASSQDRRAETQYF.

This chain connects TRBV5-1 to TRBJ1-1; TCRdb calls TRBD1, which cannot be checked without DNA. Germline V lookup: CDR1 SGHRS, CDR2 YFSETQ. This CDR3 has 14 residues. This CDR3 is CASSLAQGGYGAFF.

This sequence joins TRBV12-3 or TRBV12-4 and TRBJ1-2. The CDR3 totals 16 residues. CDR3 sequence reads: CASSSHREVGLDGYTF.

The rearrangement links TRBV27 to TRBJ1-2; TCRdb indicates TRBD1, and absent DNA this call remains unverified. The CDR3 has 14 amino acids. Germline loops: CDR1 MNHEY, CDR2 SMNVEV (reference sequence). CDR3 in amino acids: CASRPRARGYGYTF.

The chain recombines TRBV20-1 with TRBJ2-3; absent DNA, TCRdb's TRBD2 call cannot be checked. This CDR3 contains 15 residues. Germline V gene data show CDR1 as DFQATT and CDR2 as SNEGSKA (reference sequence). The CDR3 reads CSVDGLAGDPDTQYF.

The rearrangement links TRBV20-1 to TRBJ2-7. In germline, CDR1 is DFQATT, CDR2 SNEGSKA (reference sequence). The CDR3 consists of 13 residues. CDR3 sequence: CSAVEVLDYEQYF.

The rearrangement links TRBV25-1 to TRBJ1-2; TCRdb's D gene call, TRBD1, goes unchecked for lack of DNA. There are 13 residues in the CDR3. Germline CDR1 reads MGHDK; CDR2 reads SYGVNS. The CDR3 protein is CASSDGQVGGYTF.

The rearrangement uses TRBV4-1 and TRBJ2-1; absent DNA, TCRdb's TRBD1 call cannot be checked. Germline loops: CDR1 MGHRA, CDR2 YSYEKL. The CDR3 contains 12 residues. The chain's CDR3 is CASSGPVNEQFF.

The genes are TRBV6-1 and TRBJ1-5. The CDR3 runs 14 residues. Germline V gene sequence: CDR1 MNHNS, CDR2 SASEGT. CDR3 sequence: CASSDPSLNQPQHF.

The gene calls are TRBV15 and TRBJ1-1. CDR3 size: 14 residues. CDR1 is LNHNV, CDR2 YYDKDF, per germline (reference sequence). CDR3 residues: CATSRAEVSDGAFF.

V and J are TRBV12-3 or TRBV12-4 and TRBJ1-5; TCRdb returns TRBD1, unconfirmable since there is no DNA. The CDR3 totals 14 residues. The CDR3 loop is CASSQSRAVQPQHF.

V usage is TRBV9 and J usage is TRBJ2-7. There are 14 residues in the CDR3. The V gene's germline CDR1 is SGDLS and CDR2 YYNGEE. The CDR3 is CASSPQPARDEQYF. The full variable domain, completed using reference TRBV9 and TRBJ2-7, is DSGVTQTPKHLITATGQRVTLRCSPRSGDLSVYWYQQSLDQGLQFLIQYYNGEERAKGNILERFSAQQFPDLHSELNLSSLELGDSALYFCASSPQPARDEQYFGPGTRLTVT.

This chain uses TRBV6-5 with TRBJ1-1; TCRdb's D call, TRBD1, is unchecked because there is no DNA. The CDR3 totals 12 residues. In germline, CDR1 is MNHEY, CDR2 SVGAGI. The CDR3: CASGGQAFEAFF.

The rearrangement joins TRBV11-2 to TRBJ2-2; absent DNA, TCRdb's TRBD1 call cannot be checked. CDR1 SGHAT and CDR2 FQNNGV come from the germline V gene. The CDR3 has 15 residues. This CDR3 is CASRFPGRRPRELFF. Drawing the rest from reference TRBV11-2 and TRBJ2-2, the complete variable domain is EAGVAQSPRYKIIEKRQSVAFWCNPISGHATLYWYQQILGQGPKLLIQFQNNGVVDDSQLPKDRFSAERLKGVDSTLKIQPAKLEDSAVYLCASRFPGRRPRELFFGEGSRLTVL.